This paragraph reports one T cell receptor (beta chain). Its antigen is currently unknown. The germline CDR1 and CDR2 sequences are MNHEY and SVGEGT. This CDR3 contains 14 residues. The ends lost 8 bases at V and 4 bases at J; junction bases unmatched: 9. Each CDR3 protein is one row after TCRdb ran MiXCR on the reads. The data show approximately 990,000 distinct CDR3 sequences, 25% to 40% seen once. These data belong to a study of T cell repertoires in cytomegalovirus infection. Study as a whole: Researchers turned to recently identified HLA-C-restricted CMV epitopes as well as well-studied HLA-B-restricted ones. A matching HLA type, together with CMV infection, was signaled by public TCR beta signatures.

This clonotype was sampled from a human donor in good health (CMV status not recorded). Some clones in this sample may be carry-over from other donors' samples. The sample here was cultured CD8+ T cells from PBMCs, taken from culture after CMV antigen stimulation. V usage is TRBV6-2 or TRBV6-3 and J usage is TRBJ2-5, with TRBD2 identical over 8 bases. DNA of the CDR3: TGTGCCAGCCTGTCCAGCGGGGGTGGAGAGACCCAGTACTTC. Protein product: CASLSSGGGETQYF.